The sequence of this TCR beta chain was determined in a study of T-cell reconstitution after alpha-beta-depleted transplantation in children. Points from the study as a whole: Surviving recipient T cells and thymic progenitors produced the high day-60 TCRbeta diversity seen in some patients. Several hundred expanded graft clones reportedly gave rise to the alpha-beta T cells present about two months after transplant. T-cell numbers and diversity, one year after transplant, stemmed largely from T cells that were newly produced.

The CDR3 runs to 17 residues. Unmatched junction bases numbered 13, after V lost 6 bases and J lost 1 base. A library of TCRbeta sequences, prepared with unique molecular identifiers, was generated. MiXCR, run by TCRdb on the PCR reads, gives a single entry per CDR3 protein. The sample has about 980,000 distinct CDR3 sequences, about 31% seen once. Details on this clonotype: Its antigen is not known.

The receptor was isolated from a boy less than two years old who had a stem cell transplant for SCID, so the T cells may come from the graft donor. The source was PBMCs, mostly from graft donor cells, collected 360 days after TCRalphabeta/CD19-depleted stem cell transplant. The V call is TRBV12-3 or TRBV12-4, the J call TRBJ2-5, with 8 positions matching TRBD2. CDR3 in DNA: TGTGCCAGCAGGTTTAGATCGGGGGGGGACCGCCAAGAGACCCAGTACTTC. It encodes CASRFRSGGDRQETQYF.